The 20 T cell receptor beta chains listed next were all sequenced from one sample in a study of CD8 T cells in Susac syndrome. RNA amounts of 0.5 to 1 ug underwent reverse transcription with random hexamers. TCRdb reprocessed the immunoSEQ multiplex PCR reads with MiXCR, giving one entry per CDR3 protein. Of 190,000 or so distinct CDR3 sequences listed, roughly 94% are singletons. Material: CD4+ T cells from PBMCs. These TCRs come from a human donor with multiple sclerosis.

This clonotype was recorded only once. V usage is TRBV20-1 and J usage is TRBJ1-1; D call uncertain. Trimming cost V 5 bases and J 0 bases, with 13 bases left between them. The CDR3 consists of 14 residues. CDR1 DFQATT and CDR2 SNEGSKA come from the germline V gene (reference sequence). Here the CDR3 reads CSAPASRMNTEAFF. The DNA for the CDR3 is TGCAGTGCTCCAGCCTCAAGGATGAACACTGAAGCTTTCTTT.

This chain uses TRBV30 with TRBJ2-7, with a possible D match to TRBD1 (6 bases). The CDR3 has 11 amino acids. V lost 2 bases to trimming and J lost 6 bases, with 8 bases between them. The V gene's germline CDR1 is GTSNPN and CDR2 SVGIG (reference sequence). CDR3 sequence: CAWSYRVEQYF. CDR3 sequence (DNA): TGTGCCTGGAGTTACAGGGTCGAGCAGTACTTC.

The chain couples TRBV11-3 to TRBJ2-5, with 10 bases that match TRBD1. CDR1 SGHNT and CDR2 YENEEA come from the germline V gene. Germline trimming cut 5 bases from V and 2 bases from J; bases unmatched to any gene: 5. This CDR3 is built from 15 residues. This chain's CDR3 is CASSPGQGEQETQYF. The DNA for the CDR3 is TGTGCCAGCAGCCCTGGACAGGGGGAACAAGAGACCCAGTACTTC.

The CDR3 spells CASSEGLAGPQYF. The CDR3 DNA reads as TGTGCCAGCAGTGAAGGGCTAGCGGGGCCCCAGTACTTC. This rearrangement joins TRBV2 to TRBJ2-5; 9 bases match TRBD2. Germline CDR1 reads SNHLY; CDR2 reads FYNNEI. The CDR3 totals 13 residues. With 1 base clipped from V and 9 bases from J, the junction kept 3 bases outside the gene matches.

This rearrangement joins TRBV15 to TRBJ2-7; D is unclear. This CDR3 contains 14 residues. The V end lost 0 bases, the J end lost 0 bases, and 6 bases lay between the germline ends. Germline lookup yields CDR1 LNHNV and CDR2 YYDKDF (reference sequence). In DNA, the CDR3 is TGTGCCACCAGCAGAGAGTTCAGCTCCTACGAGCAGTACGTC. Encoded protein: CATSREFSSYEQYV.

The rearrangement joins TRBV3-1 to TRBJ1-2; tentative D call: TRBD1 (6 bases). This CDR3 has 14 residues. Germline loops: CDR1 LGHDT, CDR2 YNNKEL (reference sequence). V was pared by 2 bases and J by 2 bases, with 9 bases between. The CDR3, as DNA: TGTGCCAGCAGCCAACAAACAGGGAACTATGGCTACACCTTC. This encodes CASSQQTGNYGYTF.

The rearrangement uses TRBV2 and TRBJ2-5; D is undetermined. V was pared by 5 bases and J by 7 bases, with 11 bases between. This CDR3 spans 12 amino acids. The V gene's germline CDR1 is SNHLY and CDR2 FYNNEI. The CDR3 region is CASSRHDGTQYF. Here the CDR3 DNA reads TGTGCCAGCAGTCGACATGATGGGACCCAGTACTTC.

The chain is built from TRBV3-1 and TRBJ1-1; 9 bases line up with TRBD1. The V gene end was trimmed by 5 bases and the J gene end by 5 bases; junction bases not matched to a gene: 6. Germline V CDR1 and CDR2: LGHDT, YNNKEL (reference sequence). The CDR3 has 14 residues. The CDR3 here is CASSLQGAGTEAFF. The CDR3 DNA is TGTGCCAGCAGCTTACAGGGGGCGGGGACTGAAGCTTTCTTT.

CDR3: CSVDSQGNYGYTF. The DNA of the CDR3 is TGCAGCGTTGACTCCCAGGGAAACTATGGCTACACCTTC. The chain combines TRBV29-1 with TRBJ1-2; the D gene is possibly TRBD1 (5 bases). CDR1 and CDR2 (germline): SQVTM, ANQGSEA. The CDR3 contains 13 residues. The germline V and J ends were trimmed by 3 bases and 2 bases, with 10 bases remaining between them. The full variable domain, with the rest looked up from reference TRBV29-1 and TRBJ1-2, is SAVISQKPSRDICQRGTSLTIQCQVDSQVTMMFWYRQQPGQSLTLIATANQGSEATYESGFVIDKFPISRPNLTFSTLTVSNMSPEDSSIYLCSVDSQGNYGYTFGSGTRLTVV.

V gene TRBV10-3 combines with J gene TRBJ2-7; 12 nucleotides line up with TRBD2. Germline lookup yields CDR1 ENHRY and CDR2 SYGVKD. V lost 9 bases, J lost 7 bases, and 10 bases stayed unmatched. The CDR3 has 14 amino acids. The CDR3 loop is CAIKLAGGSEEQYF. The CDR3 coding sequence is TGTGCCATTAAACTAGCGGGGGGCTCTGAAGAGCAGTACTTC.

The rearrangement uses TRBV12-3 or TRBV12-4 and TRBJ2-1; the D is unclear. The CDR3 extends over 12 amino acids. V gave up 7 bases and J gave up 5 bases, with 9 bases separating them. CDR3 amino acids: CASNGPDNEQFF. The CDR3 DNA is TGTGCCAGCAATGGGCCTGACAATGAGCAGTTCTTC.

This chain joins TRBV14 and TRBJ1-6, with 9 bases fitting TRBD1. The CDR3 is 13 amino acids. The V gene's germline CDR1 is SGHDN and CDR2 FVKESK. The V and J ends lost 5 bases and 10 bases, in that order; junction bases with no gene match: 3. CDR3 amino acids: CASSGTGGSPLHF. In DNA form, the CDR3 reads TGTGCCAGCAGCGGCACAGGGGGCTCACCCCTCCACTTT. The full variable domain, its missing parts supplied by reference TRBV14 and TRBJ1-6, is EAGVTQFPSHSVIEKGQTVTLRCDPISGHDNLYWYRRVMGKEIKFLLHFVKESKQDESGMPNNRFLAERTGGTYSTLKVQPAELEDSGVYFCASSGTGGSPLHFGNGTRLTVT.

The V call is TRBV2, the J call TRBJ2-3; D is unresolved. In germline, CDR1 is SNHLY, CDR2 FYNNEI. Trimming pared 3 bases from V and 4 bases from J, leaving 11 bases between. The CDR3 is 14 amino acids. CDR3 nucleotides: TGTGCCAGCAGTGAGGGGTGGCAGGCAGATACGCAGTATTTT. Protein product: CASSEGWQADTQYF.

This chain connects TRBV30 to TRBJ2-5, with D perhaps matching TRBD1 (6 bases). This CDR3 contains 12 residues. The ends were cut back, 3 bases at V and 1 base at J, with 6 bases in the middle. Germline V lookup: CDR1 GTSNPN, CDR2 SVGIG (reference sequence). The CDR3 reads CAWRDSQETQYF. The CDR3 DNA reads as TGTGCCTGGAGGGACAGCCAAGAGACCCAGTACTTC.

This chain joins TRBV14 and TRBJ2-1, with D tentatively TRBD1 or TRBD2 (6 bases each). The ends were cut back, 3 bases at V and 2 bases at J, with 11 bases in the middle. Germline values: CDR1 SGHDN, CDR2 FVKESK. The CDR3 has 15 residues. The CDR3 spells CASSQTRGTYNEQFF. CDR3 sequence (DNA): TGTGCCAGCAGCCAGACTAGGGGGACCTACAATGAGCAGTTCTTC.

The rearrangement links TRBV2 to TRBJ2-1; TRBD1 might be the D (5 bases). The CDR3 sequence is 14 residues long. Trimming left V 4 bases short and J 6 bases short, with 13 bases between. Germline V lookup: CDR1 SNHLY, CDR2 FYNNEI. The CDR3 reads CASSVFLQGNEQFF. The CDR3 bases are TGTGCCAGCAGTGTGTTCCTGCAGGGCAATGAGCAGTTCTTC.

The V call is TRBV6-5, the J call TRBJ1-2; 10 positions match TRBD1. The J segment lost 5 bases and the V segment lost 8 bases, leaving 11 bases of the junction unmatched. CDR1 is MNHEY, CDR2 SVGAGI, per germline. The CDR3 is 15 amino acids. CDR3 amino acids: CASATPGTGAYGYTF. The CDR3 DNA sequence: TGTGCCAGCGCAACCCCCGGGACAGGGGCTTATGGCTACACCTTC.

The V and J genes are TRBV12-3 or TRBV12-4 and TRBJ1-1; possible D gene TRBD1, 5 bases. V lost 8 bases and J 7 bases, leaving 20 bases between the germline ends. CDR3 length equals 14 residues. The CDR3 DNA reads TGTGCCAGCGGCCCCGGGGCAGGCAATAGTGAAGCTTTCTTT. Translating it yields CASGPGAGNSEAFF.

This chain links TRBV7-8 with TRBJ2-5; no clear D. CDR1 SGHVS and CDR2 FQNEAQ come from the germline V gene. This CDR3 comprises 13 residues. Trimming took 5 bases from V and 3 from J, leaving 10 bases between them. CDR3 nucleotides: TGTGCCAGCAGCCAAGTAGGGAAAGAGACCCAGTACTTC. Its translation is CASSQVGKETQYF.

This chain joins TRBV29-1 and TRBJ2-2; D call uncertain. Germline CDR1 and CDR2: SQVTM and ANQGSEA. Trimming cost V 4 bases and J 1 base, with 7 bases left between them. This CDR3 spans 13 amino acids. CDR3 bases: TGCAGCGTTGTAAGTCAGAACACCGGGGAGCTGTTTTTT. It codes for CSVVSQNTGELFF.